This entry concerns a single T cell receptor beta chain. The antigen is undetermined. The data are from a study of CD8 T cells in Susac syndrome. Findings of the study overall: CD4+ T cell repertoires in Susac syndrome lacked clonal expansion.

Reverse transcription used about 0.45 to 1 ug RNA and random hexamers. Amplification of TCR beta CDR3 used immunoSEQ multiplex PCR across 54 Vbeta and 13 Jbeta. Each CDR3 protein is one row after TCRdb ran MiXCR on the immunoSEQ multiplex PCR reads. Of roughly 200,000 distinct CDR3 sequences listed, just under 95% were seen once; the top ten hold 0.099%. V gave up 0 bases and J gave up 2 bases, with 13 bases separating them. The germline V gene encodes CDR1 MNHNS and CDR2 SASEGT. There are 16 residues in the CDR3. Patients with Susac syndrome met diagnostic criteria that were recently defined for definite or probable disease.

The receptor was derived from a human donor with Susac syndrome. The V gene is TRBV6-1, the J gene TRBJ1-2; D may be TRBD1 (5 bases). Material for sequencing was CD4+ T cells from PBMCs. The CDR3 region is CASSEALRPGNYGYTF. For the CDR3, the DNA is TGTGCCAGCAGTGAAGCGCTTCGGCCAGGGAACTATGGCTACACCTTC.